These 3 T cell receptor beta chains came from one sample sequenced in a study of CD8+ T cells in alopecia areata. Sequencing templates came from extracted RNA that was reverse transcribed into cDNA. Profiling relied on immunoSEQ multiplex PCR, and the TCRdb table lists in-frame clones only, not all of them. The profile covers around 100,000 clones, none occurring a single time. The sequencing sample was made of lesional skin. The receptor set was obtained from a C3H/HeJ mouse with alopecia areata. Mice of this strain are of MHC haplotype H2-k.

About this clone itself: Mouse names are used for the genes. The read ends 4 residues shy of where the CDR3 ends; the end is completed using the germline J gene. The chain combines TRBV13-3 with TRBJ2-5; a possible D gene is TRBD1 (5 bases). CDR3 length equals 13 residues. Per germline, CDR1 NNHDY and CDR2 SYVADS. The germline V and J ends were trimmed by 6 bases and 0 bases, with 8 bases remaining between them. CDR3 loop: CASNTGNQDTQYF. The CDR3 bases that were read are TGTGCCAGCAATACAGGTAACCAAGAC.

This clone has only a few counts. Since a much larger clone is just one base distant, this may be a read error. Gene names are the mouse ones. The read ends 4 residues early relative to the CDR3; the germline J gene fills the gap. V gene TRBV13-3 combines with J gene TRBJ2-5, with 9 nucleotides matching TRBD1. Germline V gene lookup returns CDR1 NNHDY and CDR2 SYVADS. The CDR3 is 15 amino acids. CDR3 protein: CASSDAWTGEDTQYF. CDR3 DNA, as far as it was read: TGTGCCAGCAGTGATGCCTGGACAGGGGAAGAC.

This clone was seen a handful of times. The gene names here belong to mouse. The CDR3 extends 4 residues past the end of the read, so its final part is completed from the germline J gene. The genes are TRBV5 and TRBJ2-1; perhaps TRBD1 as D (6 bases). Trimming removed 2 bases at V and 2 bases at J, with 7 bases between. The germline V gene has CDR1 LGHNA and CDR2 YNLKQL (reference sequence). This CDR3 contains 14 residues. The chain's CDR3 is CASSQRTDYAEQFF. CDR3 DNA, as far as it was read: TGTGCCAGCAGCCAAAGGACAGACTATGCT.